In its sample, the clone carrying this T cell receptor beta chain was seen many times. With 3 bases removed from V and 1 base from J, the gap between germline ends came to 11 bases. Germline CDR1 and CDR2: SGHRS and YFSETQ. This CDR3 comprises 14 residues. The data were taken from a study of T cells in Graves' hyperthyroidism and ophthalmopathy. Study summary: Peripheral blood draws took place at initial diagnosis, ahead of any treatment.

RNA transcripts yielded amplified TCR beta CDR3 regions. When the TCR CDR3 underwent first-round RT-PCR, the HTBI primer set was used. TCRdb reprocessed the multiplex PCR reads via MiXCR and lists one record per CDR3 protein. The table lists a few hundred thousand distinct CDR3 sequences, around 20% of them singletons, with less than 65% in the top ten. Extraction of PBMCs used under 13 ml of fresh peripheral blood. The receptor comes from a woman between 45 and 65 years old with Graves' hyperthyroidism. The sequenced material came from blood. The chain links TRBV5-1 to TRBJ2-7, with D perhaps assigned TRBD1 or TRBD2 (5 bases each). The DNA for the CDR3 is TGCGCCAGCAGCTCGGGACGGATATCCTACGAGCAGTACTTC. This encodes CASSSGRISYEQYF.